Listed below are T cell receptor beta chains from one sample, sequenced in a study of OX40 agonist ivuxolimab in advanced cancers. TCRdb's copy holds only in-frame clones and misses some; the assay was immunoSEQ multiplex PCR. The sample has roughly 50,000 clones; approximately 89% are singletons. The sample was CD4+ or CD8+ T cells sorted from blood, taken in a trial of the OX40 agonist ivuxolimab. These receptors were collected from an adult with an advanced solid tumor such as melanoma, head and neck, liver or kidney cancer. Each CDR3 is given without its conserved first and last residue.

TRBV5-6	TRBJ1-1	ASSGGQGMAF
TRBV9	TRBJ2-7	ASSPTVNYEQY
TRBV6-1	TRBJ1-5	ASSEAPGYSNQPQH
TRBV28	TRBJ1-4	ASSSSPGGNEKLF
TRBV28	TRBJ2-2	ASSLINGQGGTGELF
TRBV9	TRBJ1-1	ASSAQGMNTEAF
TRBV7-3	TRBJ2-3	ASSLGGRTSLGTDTQY
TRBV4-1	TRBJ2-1	ASSQDRTGRANEQF
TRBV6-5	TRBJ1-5	ASSLGSREAQH
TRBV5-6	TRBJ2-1	ASSFLTSGSPNEQF
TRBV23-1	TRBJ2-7	ASSQKQISYEQY
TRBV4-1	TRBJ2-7	ASSQDSSGAYEQY
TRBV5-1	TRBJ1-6	ASSLEGVGSPLH
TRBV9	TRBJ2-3	ASSPEGSGTDTQY
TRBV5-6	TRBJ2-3	ASSLAIRGSTDTQY